The entry below describes one T cell receptor (beta chain). The antigen remains undetermined. CDR1 and CDR2 from the germline V gene are MDHEN and SYDVKM. This CDR3 comprises 18 residues. V was trimmed by 1 base and J by 0 bases, leaving 16 bases between them. The PCR ran on 60 Vbeta and 13 Jbeta primers. Using immunoSEQ multiplex PCR, the repertoire was profiled, and TCRdb retains in-frame clones only, with some absent. The repertoire consists of approximately 150,000 clones, with 65% to 90% occurring once and the leading ten covering about 1.9%. This entry comes from a study of cytomegalovirus exposure and HLA in healthy donors. The study, taken as a whole, reports: A later examination showed that TCR association rates differed by HLA locus, with DRB1 most and HLA-C fewest. The study reported that TCR beta sequences accurately predicted HLA-A and HLA-B alleles in most subjects. One variant, a missense change in DCLRE1C, was linked in a later analysis to TCR beta V- and J-gene trimming.

The sequenced sample consisted of PBMCs. The source of this sequence is a human donor in good health. The rearrangement uses TRBV28 and TRBJ1-3, with D unclear. In DNA, the CDR3 is TGTGCCAGCAGTTTATCCGGCTGGGTGCGGTCCTCTGGAAACACCATATATTTT. Protein sequence: CASSLSGWVRSSGNTIYF. Using reference TRBV28 and TRBJ1-3 for the parts outside the CDR3, the full variable domain is DVKVTQSSRYLVKRTGEKVFLECVQDMDHENMFWYRQDPGLGLRLIYFSYDVKMKEKGDIPEGYSVSREKKERFSLILESASTNQTSMYLCASSLSGWVRSSGNTIYFGEGSWLTVV.